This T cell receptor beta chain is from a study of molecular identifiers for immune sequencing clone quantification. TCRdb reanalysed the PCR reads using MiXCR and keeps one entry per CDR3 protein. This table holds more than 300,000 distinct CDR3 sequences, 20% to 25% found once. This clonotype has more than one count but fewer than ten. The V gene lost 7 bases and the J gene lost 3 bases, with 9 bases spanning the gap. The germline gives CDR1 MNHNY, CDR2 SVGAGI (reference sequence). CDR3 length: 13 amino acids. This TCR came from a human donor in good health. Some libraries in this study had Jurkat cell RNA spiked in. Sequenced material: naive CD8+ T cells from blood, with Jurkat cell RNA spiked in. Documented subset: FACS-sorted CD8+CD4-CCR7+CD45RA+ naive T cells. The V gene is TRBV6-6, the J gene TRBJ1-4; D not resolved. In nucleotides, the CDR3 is TGTGCCAGCACCCAGACTCCTAATGAAAAACTGTTTTTT. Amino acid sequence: CASTQTPNEKLFF.